The present entry profiles one T cell receptor beta chain with its context. What it binds is not known. This sample stems from a study of cytomegalovirus exposure and HLA in healthy donors. Whole-study results and caveats: Near-uniform donor sequencing depth was presumed by presence/absence analyses. The classifier, whose performance was assessed in both the original and validation cohorts, reportedly diagnosed cytomegalovirus status with high specificity and sensitivity. Rarity held for most TCR sequences, but there were some public TCRs that occurred in many donors.

The PCR ran on 60 Vbeta and 13 Jbeta primers. Profiling relied on immunoSEQ multiplex PCR, and the TCRdb table lists in-frame clones only, not all of them. The table has around 170,000 clones, approximately 85% seen once. Germline V gives CDR1 MNHNS, CDR2 SASEGT. Trimming removed 2 bases at V and 5 bases at J, with 10 bases between. The CDR3 spans 14 residues. Healthy individuals who donated bone marrow served as the donors. V gene TRBV6-1 combines with J gene TRBJ2-1; D is unresolved. The TCR sequence derives from a woman in her late teens or twenties in good health and CMV-seronegative. The sequencing sample was made of PBMCs. The CDR3 loop reads CASSELIEHNEQFF. For the CDR3, the DNA is TGTGCCAGCAGTGAATTGATAGAACACAATGAGCAGTTCTTC.